This TCR beta chain was captured in a study of graft-versus-host responses after intestinal transplantation. General study results and limits: Early post-transplant HvG declines tracked with peak circulating GvH clone levels. Clonal ratios of graft-versus-host to host-versus-graft in allografts were high for patients exhibiting graft-donor T cell macrochimerism. The marrow of recipients harbored GvH clones, and ileum or blood showed some of them first.

As for this clone: The antigen remains unidentified.

This CDR3 has 16 amino acids. J gave up 2 bases and V 4 bases, and 7 bases lay outside the gene matches. CDR1 and CDR2 (germline): MGHRA, YSYEKL. This table comes from immunoSEQ multiplex PCR, and its TCRdb copy is limited to in-frame clones, with some not included. The sample consists of tens of thousands of clones, about 89% of them appearing once. The source was unstimulated CD8+ T cells sorted from spleen or lymph node cells, collected before intestinal transplant. The chain combines TRBV4-1 with TRBJ2-3, with 9 bases that match TRBD2. The source of this sequence is a human donor who received an intestinal transplant. The CDR3 DNA follows: TGCGCCAGCAGCCTGCCGGCTAGCGGGAACACAGATACGCAGTATTTT. Its translation: CASSLPASGNTDTQYF.